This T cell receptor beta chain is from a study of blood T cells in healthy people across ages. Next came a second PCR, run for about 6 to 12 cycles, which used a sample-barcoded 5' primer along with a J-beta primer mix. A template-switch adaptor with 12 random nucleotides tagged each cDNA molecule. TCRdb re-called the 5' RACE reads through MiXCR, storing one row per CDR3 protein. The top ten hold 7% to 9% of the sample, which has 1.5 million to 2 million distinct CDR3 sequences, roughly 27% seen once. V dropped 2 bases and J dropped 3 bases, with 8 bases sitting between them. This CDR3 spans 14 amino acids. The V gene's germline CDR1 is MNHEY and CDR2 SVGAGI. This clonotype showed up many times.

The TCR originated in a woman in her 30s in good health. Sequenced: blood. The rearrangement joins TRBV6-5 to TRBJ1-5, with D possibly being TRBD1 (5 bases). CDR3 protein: CASSYGGNNQPQHF. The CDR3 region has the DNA TGTGCCAGCAGTTACGGGGGGAACAATCAGCCCCAGCATTTT.